This entry lists 5 T cell receptor beta chains sequenced from one sample in a study of Graves' ophthalmopathy and Graves' hyperthyroidism. Amplification of the TCR beta CDR3 regions used RNA transcripts (as template). Second-round multiplex PCR followed a first-round RT-PCR using HTBI primers. MiXCR, applied by TCRdb to the multiplex PCR reads, yields one record per CDR3 protein. The sample has 200,000 to 300,000 distinct CDR3 sequences, 40% to 50% seen once. The sample was peripheral blood. The receptors originated from an adult man with Graves' ophthalmopathy.

This clonotype was recorded at least ten times. The V call is TRBV7-2, the J call TRBJ2-7; a possible D gene is TRBD2 (6 bases). The length of the CDR3 is 13 residues. Germline loops: CDR1 SGHTA, CDR2 FQGNSA. V shed 5 bases and J shed 3 bases, with 11 bases lying between them. In DNA, the CDR3 is TGTGCCAGCAGCGGCGGGACTCACTACGAGCAGTACTTC. Protein sequence: CASSGGTHYEQYF. The whole variable domain, remainder taken from reference TRBV7-2 and TRBJ2-7, is GAGVSQSPSNKVTEKGKDVELRCDPISGHTALYWYRQSLGQGLEFLIYFQGNSAPDKSGLPSDRFSAERTGGSVSTLTIQRTQQEDSAVYLCASSGGTHYEQYFGPGTRLTVT.

This clonotype turned up a few times. The rearrangement uses TRBV2 and TRBJ1-1; 8 bases agree with TRBD1. CDR1 is SNHLY, CDR2 FYNNEI, per germline. Germline trimming cut 5 bases from V and 1 base from J; bases unmatched to any gene: 3. This CDR3 contains 14 residues. In nucleotides, the CDR3 is TGTGCCAGCAGTACCGACAGGGGGAACACTGAAGCTTTCTTT. Protein: CASSTDRGNTEAFF. The full variable domain, rest sourced from reference TRBV2 and TRBJ1-1, is EPEVTQTPSHQVTQMGQEVILRCVPISNHLYFYWYRQILGQKVEFLVSFYNNEISEKSEIFDDQFSVERPDGSNFTLKIRSTKLEDSAMYFCASSTDRGNTEAFFGQGTRLTVV.

The V and J genes are TRBV9 and TRBJ2-2; weak D call: TRBD2 (5 bases). This CDR3 is built from 13 residues. Germline V gene data show CDR1 as SGDLS and CDR2 as YYNGEE. Trimming removed 3 bases at V and 8 bases at J, with 11 bases between. CDR3 DNA sequence: TGTGCCAGCAGCGCTAGGGAGTCTGGGGAGCTGTTTTTT. Protein sequence: CASSARESGELFF.

The V gene is TRBV10-2, the J gene TRBJ2-2; either TRBD1 or TRBD2 may fit D (5 bases each). The V gene's germline CDR1 is WSHSY and CDR2 SAAADI. The CDR3 has 15 residues. The V end lost 8 bases, the J end lost 7 bases, and 20 bases lay between the germline ends. The CDR3 loop is CASRRDGLLGGELFF. DNA of the CDR3: TGCGCCAGCCGACGGGACGGACTCCTCGGCGGGGAGCTGTTTTTT.

On this clonotype itself: One end of the junction is discordant with germline, which a read error may explain. This chain joins TRBV4-1 and TRBJ1-1, with 8 bases aligning to TRBD1. Looked up from germline, CDR1 is MGHRA and CDR2 is YSYEKL. The CDR3 is 13 amino acids. The CDR3 spells CASSPDRGTEAFF. The CDR3 nucleotides are TGTGCCAGCAGCCCTGACAGGGGCACTGAAGCTTTCTTT.